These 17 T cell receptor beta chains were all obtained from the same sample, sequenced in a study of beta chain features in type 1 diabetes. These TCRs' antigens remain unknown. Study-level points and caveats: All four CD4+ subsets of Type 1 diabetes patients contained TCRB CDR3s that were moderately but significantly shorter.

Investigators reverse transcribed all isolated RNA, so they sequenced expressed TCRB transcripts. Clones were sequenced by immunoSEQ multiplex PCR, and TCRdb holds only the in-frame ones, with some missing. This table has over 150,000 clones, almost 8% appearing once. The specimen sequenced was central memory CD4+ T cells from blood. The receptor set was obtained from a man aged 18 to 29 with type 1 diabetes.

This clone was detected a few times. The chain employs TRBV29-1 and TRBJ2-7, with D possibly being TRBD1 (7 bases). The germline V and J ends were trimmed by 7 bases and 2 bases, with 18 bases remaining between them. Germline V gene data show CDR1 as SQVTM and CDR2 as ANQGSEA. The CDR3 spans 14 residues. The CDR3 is CSASRPGGTYEQYF. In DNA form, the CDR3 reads TGCAGCGCCAGCAGGCCAGGGGGGACCTACGAGCAGTACTTC.

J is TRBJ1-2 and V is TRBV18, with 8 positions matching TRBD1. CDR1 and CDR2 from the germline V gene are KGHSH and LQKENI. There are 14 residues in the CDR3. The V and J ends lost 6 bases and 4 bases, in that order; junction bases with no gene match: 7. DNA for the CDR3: TGTGCCAGCTCTCAGGGGGCGTACGGCTATGGCTACACCTTC. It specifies CASSQGAYGYGYTF.

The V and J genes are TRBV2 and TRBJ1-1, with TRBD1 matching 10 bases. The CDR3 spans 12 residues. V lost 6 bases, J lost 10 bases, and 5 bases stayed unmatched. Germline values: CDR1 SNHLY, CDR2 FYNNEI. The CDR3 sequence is CASRGQGGIAFF. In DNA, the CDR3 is TGTGCCAGCAGAGGACAGGGGGGAATAGCTTTCTTT.

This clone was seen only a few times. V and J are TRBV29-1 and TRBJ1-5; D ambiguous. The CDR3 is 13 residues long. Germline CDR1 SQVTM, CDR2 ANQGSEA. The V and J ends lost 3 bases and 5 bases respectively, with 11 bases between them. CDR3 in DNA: TGCAGCGTTGAGGCGGGTGGAGATCAGCCCCAGCATTTT. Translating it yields CSVEAGGDQPQHF.

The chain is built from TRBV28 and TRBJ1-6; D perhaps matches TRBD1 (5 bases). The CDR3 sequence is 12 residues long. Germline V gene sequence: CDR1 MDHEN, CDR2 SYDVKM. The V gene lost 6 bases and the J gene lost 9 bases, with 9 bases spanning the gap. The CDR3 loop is CASRLQVSPLHF. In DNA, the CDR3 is TGTGCCAGCAGGCTACAGGTTTCACCCCTCCACTTT.

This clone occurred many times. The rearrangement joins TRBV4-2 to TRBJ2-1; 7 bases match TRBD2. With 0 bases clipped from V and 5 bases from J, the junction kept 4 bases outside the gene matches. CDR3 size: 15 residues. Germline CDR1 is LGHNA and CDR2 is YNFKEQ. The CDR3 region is CASSQDRGGDNEQFF. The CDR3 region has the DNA TGTGCCAGCAGCCAAGATCGTGGGGGGGACAATGAGCAGTTCTTC.

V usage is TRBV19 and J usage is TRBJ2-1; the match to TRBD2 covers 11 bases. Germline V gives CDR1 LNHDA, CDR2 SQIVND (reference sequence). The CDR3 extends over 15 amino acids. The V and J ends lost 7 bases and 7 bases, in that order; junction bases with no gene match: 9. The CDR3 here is CASTKGTSGVNEQFF. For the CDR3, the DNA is TGTGCCAGTACTAAGGGGACTAGCGGCGTGAATGAGCAGTTCTTC.

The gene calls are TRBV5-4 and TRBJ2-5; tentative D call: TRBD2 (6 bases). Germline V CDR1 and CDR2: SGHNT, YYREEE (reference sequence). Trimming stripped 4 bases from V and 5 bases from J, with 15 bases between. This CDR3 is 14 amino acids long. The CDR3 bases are TGTGCCAGCAGCCAAGGAGGGTTCAGGGAGACCCAGTACTTC. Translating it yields CASSQGGFRETQYF.

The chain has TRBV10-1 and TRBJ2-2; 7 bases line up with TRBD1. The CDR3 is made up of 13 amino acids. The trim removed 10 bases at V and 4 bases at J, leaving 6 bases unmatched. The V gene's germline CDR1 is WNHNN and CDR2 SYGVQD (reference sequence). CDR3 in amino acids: CATPGQFTGELFF. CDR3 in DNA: TGCGCCACTCCGGGACAGTTCACCGGGGAGCTGTTTTTT.

CDR3 in amino acids: CASRGRVGTEAFF. CDR3 coding DNA: TGTGCCAGCAGGGGCAGGGTCGGCACTGAAGCTTTCTTT. The V and J genes are TRBV21-1 and TRBJ1-1; the DNA was not used to check the table's D call, TRBD1. TRBV21-1 is a known pseudogene. This CDR3 is built from 13 residues.

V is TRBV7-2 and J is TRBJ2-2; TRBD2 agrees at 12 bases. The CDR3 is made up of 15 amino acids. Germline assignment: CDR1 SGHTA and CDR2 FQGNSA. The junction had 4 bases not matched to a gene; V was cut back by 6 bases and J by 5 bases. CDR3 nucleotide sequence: TGTGCCAGCAGTCCTAGCGGGAGGGCTACCGGGGAGCTGTTTTTT. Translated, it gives CASSPSGRATGELFF.

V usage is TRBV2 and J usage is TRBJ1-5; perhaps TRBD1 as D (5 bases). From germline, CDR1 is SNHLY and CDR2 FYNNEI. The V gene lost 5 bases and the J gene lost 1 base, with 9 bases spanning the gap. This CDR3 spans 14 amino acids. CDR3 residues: CASSSDRSNQPQHF. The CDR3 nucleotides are TGTGCCAGCAGTTCCGACAGAAGCAATCAGCCCCAGCATTTT. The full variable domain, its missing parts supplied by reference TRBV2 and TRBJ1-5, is EPEVTQTPSHQVTQMGQEVILRCVPISNHLYFYWYRQILGQKVEFLVSFYNNEISEKSEIFDDQFSVERPDGSNFTLKIRSTKLEDSAMYFCASSSDRSNQPQHFGDGTRLSIL.

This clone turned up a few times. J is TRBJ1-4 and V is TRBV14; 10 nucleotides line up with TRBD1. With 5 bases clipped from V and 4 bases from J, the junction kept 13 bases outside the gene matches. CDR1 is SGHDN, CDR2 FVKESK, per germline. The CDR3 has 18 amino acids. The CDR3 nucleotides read TGTGCCAGCAGCTCCCAGGCCGGGACAGGGGCGAGTAATGAAAAACTGTTTTTT. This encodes CASSSQAGTGASNEKLFF.

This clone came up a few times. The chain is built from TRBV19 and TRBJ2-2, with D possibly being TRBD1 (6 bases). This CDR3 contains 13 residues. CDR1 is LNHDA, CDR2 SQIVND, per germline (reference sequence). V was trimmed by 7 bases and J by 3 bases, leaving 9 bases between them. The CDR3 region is CASNQGYTGELFF. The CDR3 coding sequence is TGTGCCAGTAACCAGGGGTACACCGGGGAGCTGTTTTTT.

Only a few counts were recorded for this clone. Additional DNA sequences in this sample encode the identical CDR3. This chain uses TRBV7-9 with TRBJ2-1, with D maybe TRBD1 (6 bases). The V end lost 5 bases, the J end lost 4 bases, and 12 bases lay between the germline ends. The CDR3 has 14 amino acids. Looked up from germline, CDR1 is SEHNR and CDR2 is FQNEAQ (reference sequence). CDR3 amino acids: CASSPRTDYNEQFF. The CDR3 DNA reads TGTGCCAGCAGCCCTAGGACAGATTACAATGAGCAGTTCTTC.

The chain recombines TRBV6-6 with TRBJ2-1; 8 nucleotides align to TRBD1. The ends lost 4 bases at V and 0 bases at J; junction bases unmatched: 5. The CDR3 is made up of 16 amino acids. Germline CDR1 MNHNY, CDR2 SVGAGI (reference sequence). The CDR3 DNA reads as TGTGCCAGCAGTTTAAGACAGGGGAGCTCCTACAATGAGCAGTTCTTC. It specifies CASSLRQGSSYNEQFF.

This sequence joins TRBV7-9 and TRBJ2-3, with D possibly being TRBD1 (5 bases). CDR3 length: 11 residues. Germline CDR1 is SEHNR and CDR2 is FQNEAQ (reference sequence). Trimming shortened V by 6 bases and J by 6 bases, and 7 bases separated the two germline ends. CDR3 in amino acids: CASRPGDTQYF. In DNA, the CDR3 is TGTGCCAGCAGGCCAGGGGATACGCAGTATTTT.